This paragraph covers one T cell receptor beta chain sequence. The source of the sample is a study of T-cell memory formation after mild COVID-19. Trimming took 5 bases from V and 7 from J, leaving 12 bases between them. The CDR3 length is 13 residues. Germline V gene sequence: CDR1 SGHTA, CDR2 FQGTGA. From the 5' RACE reads, TCRdb called clonotypes with MiXCR, one entry per CDR3 protein. The table shows 95,000 to 120,000 distinct CDR3 sequences, with roughly a sixth occurring only once. The V gene is TRBV7-3, the J gene TRBJ2-1; D remains ambiguous. The sequenced material came from PBMCs or a T cell subset sorted from them (not recorded which). This receptor was taken from a man aged 18 to 29 who had mild COVID-19 (a few samples of this study predate the infection). Cell type and time point are not known. Written as DNA, the CDR3 is TGTGCCAGCAGCATGCGGTCTGAGAATGAGCAGTTCTTC. Translating gives CASSMRSENEQFF.